Listed below are T cell receptor beta chains from one sample, sequenced in a study of T cell changes during pregnancy in multiple sclerosis. Generated by immunoSEQ multiplex PCR, the TCRdb table keeps only in-frame clones and is missing some. This repertoire shows under 85,000 clones, approximately 94% found once; its top ten account for about 0.6%. Source: peripheral blood, taken in the third trimester of pregnancy. These receptors originate from a female donor with multiple sclerosis, enrolled in a pregnancy study. CDR3s include the opening cysteine and the closing phenylalanine or tryptophan. The D gene is left open where the match is weak. The size of a clone is reported for some rows only, either as once, few or many, or as a class for expanded clones.

clone_size	v_call	j_call	d_call	cdr3_nt	cdr3_aa
NA	TRBV18	TRBJ1-1	NA	TGTGCCAGCTCACAACAGGTCCTGAACACTGAAGCTTTCTTT	CASSQQVLNTEAFF
NA	TRBV10-2	TRBJ1-1	TRBD1	TGCGCCAGCAGGCGAACAGGGGGCGAAGCTTTCTTT	CASRRTGGEAFF
NA	TRBV9	TRBJ2-7	NA	TGTGCCAGCAGCCCCCTCAGGGGGGCTGGGGAGCAGTACTTC	CASSPLRGAGEQYF
NA	TRBV10-3	TRBJ1-1	NA	TGTGCCATCAGTGAGGCGACAGGTTTAGGCGCTGAAGCTTTCTTT	CAISEATGLGAEAFF
NA	TRBV6-5	TRBJ2-1	TRBD2	TGTGCCAGCAGTTACTCGGGGACTAGTGTCGATGAGCAGTTCTTC	CASSYSGTSVDEQFF
NA	TRBV5-6	TRBJ1-1	NA	TGTGCCAGCAGCTTGGGGACTTCAAGGAACACTGAAGCTTTCTTT	CASSLGTSRNTEAFF
NA	TRBV7-2	TRBJ1-2	NA	TGTGCCAGCAGCGTGTACAGCGGGGTAAACTATGGCTACACCTTC	CASSVYSGVNYGYTF
NA	TRBV11-2	TRBJ1-2	NA	TGTGCCAGCAGCTTAGAACAGGTTCTTGGCTACACCTTC	CASSLEQVLGYTF
once	TRBV7-3	TRBJ1-1	NA	TGTGCCAGCAGCTTATCAGGGGTTGTCAGTGAAGCTTTCTTT	CASSLSGVVSEAFF
NA	TRBV4-1	TRBJ2-2	NA	TGCGCCAGCAGCCAAGCGGGGACGAACACCGGGGAGCTGTTTTTT	CASSQAGTNTGELFF
NA	TRBV25-1	TRBJ2-7	NA	TGTGCCAGCAGTGAAACAGGGACCCTCGGCGAGCAGTACTTC	CASSETGTLGEQYF
NA	TRBV6-6	TRBJ1-1	NA	TGTGCCAGCAGTTACTCTTTGACAGGTCAGAACACTGAAGCTTTCTTT	CASSYSLTGQNTEAFF
NA	TRBV15	TRBJ1-1	NA	TGTGCCACCAGCAGAGATTTGGCAGGGCAGCAAGCTTTCTTT	CATSRDLAGQQAFF
once	TRBV6-5	TRBJ2-5	NA	TGTGCCAGCAGTTACCAAACGGGAAACCAAGAGACCCAGTACTTC	CASSYQTGNQETQYF
NA	TRBV2	TRBJ2-5	TRBD1	TGTGCCAGCAGTGCTGACAGGGGGAGAGAGACCCAGTACTTC	CASSADRGRETQYF
NA	TRBV5-6	TRBJ1-1	TRBD1	TGTGCCAGCAGCTTGGTAGGGGACAGGGGTGAAGCTTTCTTT	CASSLVGDRGEAFF
NA	TRBV7-3	TRBJ2-4	TRBD2	TGTGCCAGCAGCCCGAGCGGGGGGACGGGCATTCAGTACTTC	CASSPSGGTGIQYF
NA	TRBV7-7	TRBJ2-7	TRBD1	TGTGCCAGCAGCTTCCGGGACAGGGGCTGGGAGCAGTACTTC	CASSFRDRGWEQYF
NA	TRBV4-3	TRBJ1-1	TRBD1	TGCGCCAGCAGCCAAGGGGGGACAGCCAACACTGAAGCTTTCTTT	CASSQGGTANTEAFF
NA	TRBV4-2	TRBJ2-1	NA	TGTGCCAGCAGCCAAGAGGTGGCAGCCTACAATGAGCAGTTCTTC	CASSQEVAAYNEQFF
NA	TRBV5-5	TRBJ2-7	TRBD1	TGTGCCAGCAGCTTGGTTGCAGGGGGTCCCTACGAGCAGTACTTC	CASSLVAGGPYEQYF
once	TRBV27	TRBJ2-1	TRBD2	TGTGCCAGCACCTTACTAGCGGGGGGGCCAGGAGAGCAGTTCTTC	CASTLLAGGPGEQFF
NA	TRBV7-2	TRBJ2-7	TRBD2	TGTGCCAGCAGCTTAGTGGCTGGGCTAGCGGTCGAATCCTACGAGCAGTACTTC	CASSLVAGLAVESYEQYF
NA	TRBV27	TRBJ1-2	TRBD1	TGTGCCAGCAGTTATTCGGACAGGCGTGACTATGGCTACACCTTC	CASSYSDRRDYGYTF
NA	TRBV7-2	TRBJ2-1	NA	TGTGCCAGCAGCTTGGGGCCGTGGGTCCACAATGAGCAGTTCTTC	CASSLGPWVHNEQFF
NA	TRBV5-1	TRBJ2-2	TRBD1	TGCGCCAGCAGCCGACTCCAGGGGGCCGGGGAGCTGTTTTTT	CASSRLQGAGELFF
NA	TRBV4-1	TRBJ2-7	NA	TGCGCCAGCAGCCAAGGGTGGGGGGACTCACGGCAGTACTTC	CASSQGWGDSRQYF
NA	TRBV4-3	TRBJ1-2	NA	TGCGCCAGCAGCCAAGAGGGGGCAAATAACTATGGCTACACCTTC	CASSQEGANNYGYTF
NA	TRBV7-6	TRBJ2-2	TRBD2	TGTGCCAGCAGCTTACGGGGGGTCGACACCGGGGAGCTGTTTTTT	CASSLRGVDTGELFF
NA	TRBV29-1	TRBJ2-5	TRBD1	TGCAGCGGACAGGGGGAATCAGCCCAAGAGACCCAGTACTTC	CSGQGESAQETQYF
NA	TRBV2	TRBJ1-2	NA	TGTGCCAGCAGCGGGGTGGAGGGGATTAACTATGGCTACACCTTC	CASSGVEGINYGYTF
NA	TRBV19	TRBJ1-1	NA	TGTGCCAGTAGTTCGAACGAGGCTCTCACTGAAGCTTTCTTT	CASSSNEALTEAFF
NA	TRBV7-3	TRBJ2-1	TRBD2	TGTGCCAGCAGCTTAAAGCCTAGCGGGGGGGCCCGGTACAATGAGCAGTTCTTC	CASSLKPSGGARYNEQFF
NA	TRBV5-1	TRBJ2-7	NA	TGCGCCAGCAGCTTAATCCCGTCAGACTACGAGCAGTACTTC	CASSLIPSDYEQYF
NA	TRBV5-1	TRBJ2-7	TRBD1	TGCGCCAGCAGCTTTACCCCAGGACAGGGGGGGTACGAGCAGTACTTC	CASSFTPGQGGYEQYF
NA	TRBV6-5	TRBJ2-7	NA	TGTGCCAGCAGTTACTCGAACAGGGTCCGTTTCGAGCAGTACTTC	CASSYSNRVRFEQYF
NA	TRBV4-2	TRBJ2-1	NA	TGTGCCAGCAGCCAAGAAGGGGGGGGGAGCTCCTACAATGAGCAGTTCTTC	CASSQEGGGSSYNEQFF
NA	TRBV7-9	TRBJ1-4	NA	TGTGCCAGCACCGGGAGGGGGGGTGAAAAACTGTTTTTT	CASTGRGGEKLFF
NA	TRBV9	TRBJ1-1	NA	TGTGCCAGCAGCGCTTCCGTTGTGACTGAAGCTTTCTTT	CASSASVVTEAFF
NA	TRBV7-8	TRBJ1-1	NA	TGTGCCAGCAGCTTAGTAGTAACAGCAAACACTGAAGCTTTCTTT	CASSLVVTANTEAFF
NA	TRBV7-9	TRBJ2-7	TRBD1	TGTGCCAGCAGACCCGGGACAGGGATTGGCGAGCAGTACTTC	CASRPGTGIGEQYF
NA	TRBV11-2	TRBJ2-3	TRBD2	TGTGCCAGCAGCTTTTCTTCTAGCGGGGGCACAGATACGCAGTATTTT	CASSFSSSGGTDTQYF
NA	TRBV11-1	TRBJ1-2	NA	TGTGCCAGCAGCTTCATCCCACAGGGCTACACCTTC	CASSFIPQGYTF
NA	TRBV7-2	TRBJ2-7	NA	TGTGCCAGCAGCTTAGGGGGGCGCGAGTACTTC	CASSLGGREYF